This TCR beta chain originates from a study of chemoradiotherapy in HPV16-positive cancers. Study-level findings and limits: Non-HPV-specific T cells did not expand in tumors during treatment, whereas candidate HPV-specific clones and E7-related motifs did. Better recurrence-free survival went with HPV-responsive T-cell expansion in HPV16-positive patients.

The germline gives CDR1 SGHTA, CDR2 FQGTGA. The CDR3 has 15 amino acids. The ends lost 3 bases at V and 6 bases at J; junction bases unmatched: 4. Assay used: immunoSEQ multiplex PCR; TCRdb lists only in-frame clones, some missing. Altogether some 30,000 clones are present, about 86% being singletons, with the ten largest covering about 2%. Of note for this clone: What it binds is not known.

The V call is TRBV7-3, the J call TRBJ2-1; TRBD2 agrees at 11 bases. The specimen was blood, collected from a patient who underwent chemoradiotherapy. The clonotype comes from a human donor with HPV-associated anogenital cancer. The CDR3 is CASSLSLAGGNEQFF. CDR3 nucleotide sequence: TGTGCCAGCAGCTTGTCCCTAGCGGGGGGCAATGAGCAGTTCTTC.